Listed here are 5 T cell receptor beta chains from one sample, sequenced in a study of shared clonotypes between healthy human individuals. Produced via immunoSEQ multiplex PCR; TCRdb's table is partial and in-frame only. The profile shows under 1,100,000 clones, 65% to 75% of them singletons. The specimen sequenced was memory CD4+ T cells sorted from blood. The subset: CD45RA-negative fraction. The receptor set was obtained from a man younger than 30 in good health.

The table lists this clone with a count of one. The V and J genes are TRBV9 and TRBJ2-5, with D possibly TRBD2 on 6 matching bases. Germline loops: CDR1 SGDLS, CDR2 YYNGEE. V gave up 4 bases and J gave up 4 bases, with 20 bases separating them. This CDR3 is built from 16 residues. CDR3 residues: CASSKTGTPRRETQYF. The CDR3 DNA is TGTGCCAGCAGCAAGACCGGGACTCCCCGTAGAGAGACCCAGTACTTC.

The chain employs TRBV18 and TRBJ1-2; TRBD1 matches at 7 bases. Trimming removed 6 bases from V and 8 bases from J; junction bases left unmatched: 9. Germline CDR1 is KGHSH and CDR2 is LQKENI. The CDR3 is 13 amino acids. The CDR3 is CASSDDRVQGYTF. CDR3 in DNA: TGTGCCAGCTCGGACGACAGGGTTCAGGGCTACACCTTC.

V gene TRBV12-5 combines with J gene TRBJ1-3; a weak D match, TRBD1 (6 bases). The germline gives CDR1 LGHNT, CDR2 FRNRAP. CDR3 length equals 14 residues. Trimming removed 2 bases at V and 4 bases at J, with 9 bases between. The chain's CDR3 is CASGLFDRGNTIYF. In nucleotides, the CDR3 is TGTGCTAGTGGTTTGTTTGACAGGGGAAACACCATATATTTT.

The V call is TRBV11-3, the J call TRBJ2-5; D assignment may be TRBD1 or TRBD2 (6 bases each). This CDR3 comprises 13 residues. Trimming cost V 5 bases and J 5 bases, with 12 bases left between them. Germline V gene data show CDR1 as SGHNT and CDR2 as YENEEA. CDR3 coding DNA: TGTGCCAGCAGCAAACAGGGAGGCGAGACCCAGTACTTC. Its translation is CASSKQGGETQYF. The full variable domain, in which reference TRBV11-3 and TRBJ2-5 provide the parts outside the CDR3, is EAGVVQSPRYKIIEKKQPVAFWCNPISGHNTLYWYLQNLGQGPELLIRYENEEAVDDSQLPKDRFSAERLKGVDSTLKIQPAELGDSAVYLCASSKQGGETQYFGPGTRLLVL.

A remark on this clone: This same CDR3 is encoded by further DNA sequences in the sample. The rearrangement links TRBV5-1 to TRBJ2-1; D ambiguous. This CDR3 has 15 amino acids. The germline gives CDR1 SGHRS, CDR2 YFSETQ. Trimming took off 0 bases at V and 0 bases at J, with 7 bases between the two ends. The chain's CDR3 is CASSLGQISYNEQFF. DNA of the CDR3: TGCGCCAGCAGCTTGGGTCAGATCTCCTACAATGAGCAGTTCTTC.